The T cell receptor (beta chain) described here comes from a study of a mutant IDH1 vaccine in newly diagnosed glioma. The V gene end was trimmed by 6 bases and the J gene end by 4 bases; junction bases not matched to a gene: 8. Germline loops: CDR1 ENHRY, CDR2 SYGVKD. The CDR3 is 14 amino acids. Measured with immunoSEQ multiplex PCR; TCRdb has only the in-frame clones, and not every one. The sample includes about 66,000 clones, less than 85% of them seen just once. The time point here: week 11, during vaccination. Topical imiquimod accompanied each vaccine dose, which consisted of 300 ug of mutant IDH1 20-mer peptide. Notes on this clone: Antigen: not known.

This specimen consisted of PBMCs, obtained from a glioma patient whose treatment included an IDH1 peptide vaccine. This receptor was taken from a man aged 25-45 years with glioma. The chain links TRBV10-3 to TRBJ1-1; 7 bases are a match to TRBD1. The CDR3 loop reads CAIRFTGDVTEAFF. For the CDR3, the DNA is TGTGCCATCAGATTCACAGGGGATGTCACTGAAGCTTTCTTT.